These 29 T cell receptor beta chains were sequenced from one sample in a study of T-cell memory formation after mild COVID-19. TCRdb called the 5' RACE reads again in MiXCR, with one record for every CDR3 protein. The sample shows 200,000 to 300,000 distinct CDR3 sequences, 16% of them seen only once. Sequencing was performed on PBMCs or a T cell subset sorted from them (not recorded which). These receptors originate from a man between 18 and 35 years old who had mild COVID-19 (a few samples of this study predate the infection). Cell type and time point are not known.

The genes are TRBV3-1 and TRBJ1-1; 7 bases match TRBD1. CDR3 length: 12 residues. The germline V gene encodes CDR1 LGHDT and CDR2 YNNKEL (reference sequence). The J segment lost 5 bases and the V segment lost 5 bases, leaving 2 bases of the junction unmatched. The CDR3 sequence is CASSETGTEAFF. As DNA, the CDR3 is TGTGCCAGCAGCGAGACAGGGACTGAAGCTTTCTTT.

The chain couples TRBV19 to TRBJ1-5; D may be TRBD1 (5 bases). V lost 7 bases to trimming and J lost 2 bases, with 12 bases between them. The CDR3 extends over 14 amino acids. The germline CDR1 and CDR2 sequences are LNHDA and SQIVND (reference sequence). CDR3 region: CASNLRGRNQPQHF. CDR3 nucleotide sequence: TGTGCCAGTAACCTAAGGGGACGCAATCAGCCCCAGCATTTT.

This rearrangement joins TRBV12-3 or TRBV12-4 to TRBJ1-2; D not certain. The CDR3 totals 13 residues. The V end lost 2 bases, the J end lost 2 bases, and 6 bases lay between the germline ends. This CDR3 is CASSLLENYGYTF. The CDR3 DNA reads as TGTGCCAGCAGTTTACTTGAGAACTATGGCTACACCTTC.

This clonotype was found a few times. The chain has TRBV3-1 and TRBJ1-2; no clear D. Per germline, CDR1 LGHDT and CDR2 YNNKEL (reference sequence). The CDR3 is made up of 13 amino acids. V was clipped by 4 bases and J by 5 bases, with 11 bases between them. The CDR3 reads CASSLRTEYGYTF. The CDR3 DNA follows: TGTGCCAGCAGCCTCCGTACAGAGTATGGCTACACCTTC.

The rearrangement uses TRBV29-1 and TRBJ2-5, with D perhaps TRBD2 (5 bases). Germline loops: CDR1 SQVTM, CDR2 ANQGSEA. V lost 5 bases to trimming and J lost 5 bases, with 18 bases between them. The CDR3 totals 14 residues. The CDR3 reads CSVKSRDRGETQYF. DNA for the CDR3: TGCAGCGTTAAAAGCCGCGATCGAGGGGAGACCCAGTACTTC.

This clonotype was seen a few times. CDR3 protein: CASRYRTATDTQYF. The DNA for the CDR3 is TGTGCCAGCAGATACAGGACAGCCACAGATACGCAGTATTTT. This chain uses TRBV7-2 with TRBJ2-3; possible D gene TRBD1, 6 bases. The CDR3 is 14 amino acids. CDR1 and CDR2 from the germline V gene are SGHTA and FQGNSA. V lost 6 bases, J lost 2 bases, and 12 bases lay in between.

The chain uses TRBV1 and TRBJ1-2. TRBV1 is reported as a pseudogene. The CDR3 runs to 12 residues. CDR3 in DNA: TGCACCAGCAGCCAGGGATTCTATGGCTACACCTTC. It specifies CTSSQGFYGYTF.

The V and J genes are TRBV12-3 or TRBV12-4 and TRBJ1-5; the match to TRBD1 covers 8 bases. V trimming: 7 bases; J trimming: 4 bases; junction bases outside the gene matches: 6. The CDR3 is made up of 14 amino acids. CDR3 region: CASTADRANQPQHF. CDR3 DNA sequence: TGTGCCAGCACCGCGGACAGGGCAAATCAGCCCCAGCATTTT.

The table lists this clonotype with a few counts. In DNA, the CDR3 is TGTGCCAGCAGCGCCGGACTGAGCTCCTACAATGAGCAGTTCTTC. This sequence encodes CASSAGLSSYNEQFF. This rearrangement joins TRBV9 to TRBJ2-1; a possible D gene is TRBD2 (5 bases). Germline CDR1 reads SGDLS; CDR2 reads YYNGEE. V lost 3 bases, J lost 0 bases, and 10 bases lay in between. The CDR3 is made up of 15 amino acids. Combining the CDR3 with reference TRBV9 and TRBJ2-1 gives the whole variable domain DSGVTQTPKHLITATGQRVTLRCSPRSGDLSVYWYQQSLDQGLQFLIQYYNGEERAKGNILERFSAQQFPDLHSELNLSSLELGDSALYFCASSAGLSSYNEQFFGPGTRLTVL.

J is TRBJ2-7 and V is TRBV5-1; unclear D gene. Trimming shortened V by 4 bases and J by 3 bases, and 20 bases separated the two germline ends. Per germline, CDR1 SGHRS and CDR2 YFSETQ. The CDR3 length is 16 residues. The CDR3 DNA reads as TGCGCCAGCAGCCGAGGCCCAGAGGAATACCTCTACGAGCAGTACTTC. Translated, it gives CASSRGPEEYLYEQYF.

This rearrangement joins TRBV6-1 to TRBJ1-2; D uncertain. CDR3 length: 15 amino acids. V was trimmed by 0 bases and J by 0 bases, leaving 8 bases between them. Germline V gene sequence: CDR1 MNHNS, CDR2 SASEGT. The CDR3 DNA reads TGTGCCAGCAGTGAAGCGAACGGGGCTAACTATGGCTACACCTTC. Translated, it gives CASSEANGANYGYTF.

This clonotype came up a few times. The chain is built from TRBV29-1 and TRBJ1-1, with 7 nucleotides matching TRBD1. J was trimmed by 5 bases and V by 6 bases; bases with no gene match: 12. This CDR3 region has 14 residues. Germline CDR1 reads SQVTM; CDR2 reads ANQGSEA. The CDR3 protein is CSVDRTGVRTEAFF. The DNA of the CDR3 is TGCAGCGTGGACCGCACAGGGGTTAGGACTGAAGCTTTCTTT.

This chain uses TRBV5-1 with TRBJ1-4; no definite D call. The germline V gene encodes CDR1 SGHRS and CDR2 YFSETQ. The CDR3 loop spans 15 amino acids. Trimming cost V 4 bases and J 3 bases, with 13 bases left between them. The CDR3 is CASSPRSGPNEKLFF. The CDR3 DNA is TGCGCCAGCAGCCCCAGGAGTGGACCTAATGAAAAACTGTTTTTT.

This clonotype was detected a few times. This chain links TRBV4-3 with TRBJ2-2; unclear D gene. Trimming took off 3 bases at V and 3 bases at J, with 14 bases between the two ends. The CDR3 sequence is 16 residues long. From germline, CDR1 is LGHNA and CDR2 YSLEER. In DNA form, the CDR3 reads TGCGCCAGCAGCCACCATAGGAACCGCGACACCGGGGAGCTGTTTTTT. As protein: CASSHHRNRDTGELFF.

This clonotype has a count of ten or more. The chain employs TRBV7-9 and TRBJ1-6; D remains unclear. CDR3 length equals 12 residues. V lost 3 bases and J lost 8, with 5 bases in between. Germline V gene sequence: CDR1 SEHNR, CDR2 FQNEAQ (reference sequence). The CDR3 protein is CASSFGDSPLHF. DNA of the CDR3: TGTGCCAGCAGCTTCGGGGATTCACCCCTCCACTTT.

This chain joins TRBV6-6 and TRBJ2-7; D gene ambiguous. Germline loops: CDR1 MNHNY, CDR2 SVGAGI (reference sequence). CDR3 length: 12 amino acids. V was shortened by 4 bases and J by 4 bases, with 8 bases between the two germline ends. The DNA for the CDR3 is TGTGCCAGCAGTTTGTACGGTTACGAGCAGTACGTC. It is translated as CASSLYGYEQYV.

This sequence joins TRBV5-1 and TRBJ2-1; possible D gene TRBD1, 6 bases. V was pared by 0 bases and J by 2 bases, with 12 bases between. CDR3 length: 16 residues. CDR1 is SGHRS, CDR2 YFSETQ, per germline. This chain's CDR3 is CASSLAGEGAYNEQFF. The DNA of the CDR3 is TGCGCCAGCAGCTTGGCCGGAGAGGGGGCCTACAATGAGCAGTTCTTC.

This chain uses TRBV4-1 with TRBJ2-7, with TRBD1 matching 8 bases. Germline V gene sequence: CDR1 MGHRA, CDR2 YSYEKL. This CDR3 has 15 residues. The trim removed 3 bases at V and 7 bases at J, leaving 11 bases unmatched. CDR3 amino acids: CASSQGQGAFTEQYF. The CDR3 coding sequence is TGCGCCAGCAGCCAGGGCCAGGGGGCATTTACGGAGCAGTACTTC.

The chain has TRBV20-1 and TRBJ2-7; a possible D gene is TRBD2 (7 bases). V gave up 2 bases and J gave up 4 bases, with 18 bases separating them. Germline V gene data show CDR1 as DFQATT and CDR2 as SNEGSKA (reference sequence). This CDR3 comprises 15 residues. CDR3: CSARFRRGLIYEQYV. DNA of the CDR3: TGCAGTGCTAGATTCCGGCGGGGGCTCATTTACGAGCAGTACGTC.

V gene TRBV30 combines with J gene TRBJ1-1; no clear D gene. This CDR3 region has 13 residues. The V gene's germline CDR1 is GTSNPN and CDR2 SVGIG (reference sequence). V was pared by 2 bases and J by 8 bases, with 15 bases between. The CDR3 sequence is CAWSRDRGREAFF. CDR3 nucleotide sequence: TGTGCCTGGAGTAGAGATCGGGGTAGGGAAGCTTTCTTT.

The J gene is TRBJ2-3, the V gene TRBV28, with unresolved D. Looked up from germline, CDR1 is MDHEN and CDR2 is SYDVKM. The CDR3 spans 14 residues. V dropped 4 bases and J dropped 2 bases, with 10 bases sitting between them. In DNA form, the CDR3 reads TGTGCCAGCAGTTACAGTCTCCACACAGATACGCAGTATTTT. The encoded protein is CASSYSLHTDTQYF.

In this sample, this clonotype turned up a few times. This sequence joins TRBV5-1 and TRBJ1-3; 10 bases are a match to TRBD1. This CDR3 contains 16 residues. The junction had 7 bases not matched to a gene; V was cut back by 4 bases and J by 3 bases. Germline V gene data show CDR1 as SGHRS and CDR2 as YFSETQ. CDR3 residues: CASSAMTGGGGNTIYF. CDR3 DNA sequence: TGCGCCAGCAGCGCAATGACAGGGGGCGGTGGAAACACCATATATTTT.

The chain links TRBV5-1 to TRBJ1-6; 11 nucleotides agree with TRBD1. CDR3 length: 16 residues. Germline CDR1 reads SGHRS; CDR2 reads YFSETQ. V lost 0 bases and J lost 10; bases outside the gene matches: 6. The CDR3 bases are TGCGCCAGCAGCTTGGGACGGACAGGGGGCTACTCACCCCTCCACTTT. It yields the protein CASSLGRTGGYSPLHF.

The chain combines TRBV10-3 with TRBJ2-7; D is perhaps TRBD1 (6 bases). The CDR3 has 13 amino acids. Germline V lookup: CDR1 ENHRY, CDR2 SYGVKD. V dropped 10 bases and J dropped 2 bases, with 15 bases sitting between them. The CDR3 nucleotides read TGTGCCAGCATGGGGGCTGAGACCTACGAGCAGTACGTC. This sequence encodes CASMGAETYEQYV.

As DNA, the CDR3 is TGTGCCAGCAGTTACCCGCCGCACGAGCAGTACGTC. The encoded protein is CASSYPPHEQYV. The rearrangement uses TRBV6-2 or TRBV6-3 and TRBJ2-7; no firm D call. This CDR3 is built from 12 residues. Germline CDR1 reads MNHEY; CDR2 reads SVGEGT. V gave up 2 bases and J gave up 5 bases, with 7 bases separating them.

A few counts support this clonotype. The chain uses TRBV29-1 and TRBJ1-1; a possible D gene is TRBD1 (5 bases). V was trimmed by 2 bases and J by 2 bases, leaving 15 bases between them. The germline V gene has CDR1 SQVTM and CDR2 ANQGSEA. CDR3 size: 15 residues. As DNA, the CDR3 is TGCAGCGTTGAATCGCAGGGATTCCCAAACACTGAAGCTTTCTTT. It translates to CSVESQGFPNTEAFF.

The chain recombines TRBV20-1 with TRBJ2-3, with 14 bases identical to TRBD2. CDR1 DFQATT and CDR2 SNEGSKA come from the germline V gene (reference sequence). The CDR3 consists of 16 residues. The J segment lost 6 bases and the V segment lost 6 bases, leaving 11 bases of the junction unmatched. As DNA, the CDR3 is TGCAGTGCCTACGGGACTAGCGGGGGTTTTTATGATACGCAGTATTTT. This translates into CSAYGTSGGFYDTQYF.

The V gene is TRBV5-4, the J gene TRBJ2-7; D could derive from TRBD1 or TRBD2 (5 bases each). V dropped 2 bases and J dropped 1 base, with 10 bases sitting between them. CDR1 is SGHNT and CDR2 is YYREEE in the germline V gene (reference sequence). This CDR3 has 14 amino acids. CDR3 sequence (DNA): TGTGCCAGCAGCTTCGGGACGACGTCCTACGAGCAGTACGTC. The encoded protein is CASSFGTTSYEQYV.

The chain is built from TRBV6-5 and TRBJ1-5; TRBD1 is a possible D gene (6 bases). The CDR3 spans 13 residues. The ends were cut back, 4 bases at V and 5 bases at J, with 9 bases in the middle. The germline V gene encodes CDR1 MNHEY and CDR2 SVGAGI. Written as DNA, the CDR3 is TGTGCCAGCAGTTTAAGGACAGATCAGCCCCAGCATTTT. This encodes CASSLRTDQPQHF.